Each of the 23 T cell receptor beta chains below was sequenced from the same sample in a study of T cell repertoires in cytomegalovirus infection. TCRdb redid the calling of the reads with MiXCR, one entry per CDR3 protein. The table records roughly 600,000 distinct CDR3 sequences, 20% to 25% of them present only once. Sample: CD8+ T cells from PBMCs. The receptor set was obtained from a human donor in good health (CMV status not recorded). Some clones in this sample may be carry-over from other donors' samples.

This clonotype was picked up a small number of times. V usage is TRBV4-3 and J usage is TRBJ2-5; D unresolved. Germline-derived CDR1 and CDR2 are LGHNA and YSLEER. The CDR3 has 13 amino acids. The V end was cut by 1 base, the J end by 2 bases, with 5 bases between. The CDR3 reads CASSQVPQETQYF. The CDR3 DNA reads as TGCGCCAGCAGCCAAGTCCCTCAAGAGACCCAGTACTTC.

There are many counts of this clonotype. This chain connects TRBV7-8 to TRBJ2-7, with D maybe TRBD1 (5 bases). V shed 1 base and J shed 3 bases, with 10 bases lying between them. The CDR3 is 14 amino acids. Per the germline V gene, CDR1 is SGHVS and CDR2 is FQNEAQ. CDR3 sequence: CASSLGAGNYEQYV. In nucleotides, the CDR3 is TGTGCCAGCAGCTTAGGAGCAGGGAACTACGAGCAGTACGTC.

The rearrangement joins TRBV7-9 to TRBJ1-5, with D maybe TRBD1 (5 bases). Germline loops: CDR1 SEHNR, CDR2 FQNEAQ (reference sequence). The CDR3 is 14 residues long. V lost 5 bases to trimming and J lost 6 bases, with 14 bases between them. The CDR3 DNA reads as TGTGCCAGCAGCCCAGACCAGGGCGGTCAGCCCCAGCATTTT. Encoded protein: CASSPDQGGQPQHF.

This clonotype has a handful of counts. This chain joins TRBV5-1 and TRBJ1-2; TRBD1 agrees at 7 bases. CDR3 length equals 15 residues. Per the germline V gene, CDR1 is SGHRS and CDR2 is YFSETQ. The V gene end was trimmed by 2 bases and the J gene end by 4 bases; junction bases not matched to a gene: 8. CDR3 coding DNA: TGCGCCAGCAGCTTCACAGGGGAAATTGGCTATGGCTACACCTTC. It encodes CASSFTGEIGYGYTF.

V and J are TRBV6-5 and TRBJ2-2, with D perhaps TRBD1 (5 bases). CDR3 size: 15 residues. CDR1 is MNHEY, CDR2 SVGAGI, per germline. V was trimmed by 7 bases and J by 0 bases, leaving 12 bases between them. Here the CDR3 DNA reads TGTGCCAGCACAACGACAGAGACGAACACCGGGGAGCTGTTTTTT. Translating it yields CASTTTETNTGELFF.

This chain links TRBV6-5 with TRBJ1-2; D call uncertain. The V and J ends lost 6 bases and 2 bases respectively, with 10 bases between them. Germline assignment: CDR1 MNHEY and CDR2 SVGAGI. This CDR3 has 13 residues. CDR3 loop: CASSKEENYGYTF. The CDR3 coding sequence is TGTGCCAGCAGCAAAGAGGAAAACTATGGCTACACCTTC.

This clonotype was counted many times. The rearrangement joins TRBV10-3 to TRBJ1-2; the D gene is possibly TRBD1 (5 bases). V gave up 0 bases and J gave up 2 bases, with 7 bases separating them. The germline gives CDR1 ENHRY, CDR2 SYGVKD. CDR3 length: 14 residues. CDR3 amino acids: CAISESGTNYGYTF. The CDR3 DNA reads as TGTGCCATCAGTGAGTCGGGGACCAACTATGGCTACACCTTC.

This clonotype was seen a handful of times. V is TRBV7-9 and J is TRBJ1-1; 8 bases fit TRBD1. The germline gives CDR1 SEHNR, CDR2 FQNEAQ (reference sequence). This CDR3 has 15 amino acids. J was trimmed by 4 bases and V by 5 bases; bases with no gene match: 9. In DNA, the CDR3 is TGTGCCAGCAGCCTAAACTCGGACAGGGCCACTGAAGCTTTCTTT. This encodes CASSLNSDRATEAFF.

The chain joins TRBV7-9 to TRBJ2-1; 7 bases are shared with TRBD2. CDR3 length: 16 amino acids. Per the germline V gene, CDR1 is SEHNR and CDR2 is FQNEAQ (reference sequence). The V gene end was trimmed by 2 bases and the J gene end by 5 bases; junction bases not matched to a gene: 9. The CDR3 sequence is CASSLSGRGNHNEQFF. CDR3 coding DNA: TGTGCCAGCAGCTTAAGTGGGCGGGGGAACCACAATGAGCAGTTCTTC.

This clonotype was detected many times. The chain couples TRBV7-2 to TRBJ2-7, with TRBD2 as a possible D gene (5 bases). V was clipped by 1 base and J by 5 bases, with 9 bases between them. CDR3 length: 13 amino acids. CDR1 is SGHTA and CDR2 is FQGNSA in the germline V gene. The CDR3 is CASSLDPGNEQYF. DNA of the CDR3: TGTGCCAGCAGCTTAGATCCGGGAAACGAGCAGTACTTC.

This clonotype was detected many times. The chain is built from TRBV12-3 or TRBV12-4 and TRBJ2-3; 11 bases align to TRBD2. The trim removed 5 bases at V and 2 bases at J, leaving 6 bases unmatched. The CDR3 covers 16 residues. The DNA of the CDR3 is TGTGCCAGCAGTCAAACTAGCGGGGGATTCACAGATACGCAGTATTTT. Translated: CASSQTSGGFTDTQYF.

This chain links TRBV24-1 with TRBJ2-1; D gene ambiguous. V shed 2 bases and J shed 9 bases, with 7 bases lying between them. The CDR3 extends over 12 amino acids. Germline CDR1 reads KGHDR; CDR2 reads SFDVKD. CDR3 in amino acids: CATSDSGFEQFF. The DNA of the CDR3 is TGTGCCACCAGTGATTCGGGCTTTGAGCAGTTCTTC.

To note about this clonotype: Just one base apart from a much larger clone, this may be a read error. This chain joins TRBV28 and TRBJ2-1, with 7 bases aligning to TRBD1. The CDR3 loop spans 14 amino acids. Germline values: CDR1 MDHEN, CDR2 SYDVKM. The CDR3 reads CASSGTARPNEQLF. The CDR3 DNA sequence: TGTGCCAGCAGTGGGACAGCCAGACCCAATGAGCAGTTGTTC.

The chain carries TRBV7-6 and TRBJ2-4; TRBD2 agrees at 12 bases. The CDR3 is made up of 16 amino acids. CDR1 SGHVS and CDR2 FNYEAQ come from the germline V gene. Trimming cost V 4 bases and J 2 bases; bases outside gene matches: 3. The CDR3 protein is CASSSLAGGTKNIQYF. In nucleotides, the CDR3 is TGTGCCAGCAGCTCACTAGCGGGGGGTACCAAAAACATTCAGTACTTC.

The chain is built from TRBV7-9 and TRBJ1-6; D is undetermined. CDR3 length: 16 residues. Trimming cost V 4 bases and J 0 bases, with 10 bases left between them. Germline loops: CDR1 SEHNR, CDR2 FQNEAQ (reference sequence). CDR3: CASSSSGSSYNSPLHF. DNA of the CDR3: TGTGCCAGCAGCTCCAGCGGGAGCTCCTATAATTCACCCCTCCACTTT. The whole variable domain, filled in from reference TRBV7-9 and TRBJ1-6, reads DTGVSQNPRHKITKRGQNVTFRCDPISEHNRLYWYRQTLGQGPEFLTYFQNEAQLEKSRLLSDRFSAERPKGSFSTLEIQRTEQGDSAMYLCASSSSGSSYNSPLHFGNGTRLTVT.

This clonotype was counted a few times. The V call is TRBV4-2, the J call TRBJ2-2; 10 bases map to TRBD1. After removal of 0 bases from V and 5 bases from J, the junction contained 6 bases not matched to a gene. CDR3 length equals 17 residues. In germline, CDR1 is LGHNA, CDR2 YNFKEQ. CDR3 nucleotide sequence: TGTGCCAGCAGCCAAGACCGGGACAGGGGACGAACCGGGGAGCTGTTTTTT. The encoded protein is CASSQDRDRGRTGELFF.

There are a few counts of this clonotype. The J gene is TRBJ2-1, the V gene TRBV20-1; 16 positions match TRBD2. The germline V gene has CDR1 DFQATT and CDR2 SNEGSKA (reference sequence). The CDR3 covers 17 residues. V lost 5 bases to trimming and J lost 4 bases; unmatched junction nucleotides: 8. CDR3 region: CSASTGTSGGVYNEQFF. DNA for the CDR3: TGCAGTGCTTCAACCGGGACTAGCGGGGGGGTTTACAATGAGCAGTTCTTC.

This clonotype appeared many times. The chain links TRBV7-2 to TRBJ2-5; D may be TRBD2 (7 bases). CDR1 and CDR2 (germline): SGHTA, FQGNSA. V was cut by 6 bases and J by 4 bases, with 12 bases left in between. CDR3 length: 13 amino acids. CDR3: CASRKGGGETQYF. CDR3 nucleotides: TGTGCCAGCAGAAAAGGGGGGGGAGAGACCCAGTACTTC.

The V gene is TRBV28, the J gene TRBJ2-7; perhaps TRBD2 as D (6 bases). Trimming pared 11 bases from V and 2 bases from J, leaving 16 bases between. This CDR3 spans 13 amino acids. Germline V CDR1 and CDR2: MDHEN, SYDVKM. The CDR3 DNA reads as TGTGCCGTCGGGGGATCCCGAACCTACGAGCAGTACGTC. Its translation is CAVGGSRTYEQYV.

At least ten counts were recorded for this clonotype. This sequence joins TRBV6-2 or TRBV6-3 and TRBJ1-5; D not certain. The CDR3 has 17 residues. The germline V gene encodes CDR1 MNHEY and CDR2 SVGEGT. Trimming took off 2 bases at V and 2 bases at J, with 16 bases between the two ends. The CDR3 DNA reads TGTGCCAGCAGTTACGAGGTCTATGTAGGTGGCAATCAGCCCCAGCATTTT. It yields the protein CASSYEVYVGGNQPQHF.

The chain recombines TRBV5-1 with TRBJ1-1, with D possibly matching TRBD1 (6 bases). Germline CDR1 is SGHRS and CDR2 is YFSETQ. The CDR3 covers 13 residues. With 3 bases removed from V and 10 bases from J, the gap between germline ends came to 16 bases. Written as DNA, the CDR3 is TGCGCCAGCAGCTGGTCGGGGGGCAGAGGAGCTTTCTTT. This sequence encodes CASSWSGGRGAFF. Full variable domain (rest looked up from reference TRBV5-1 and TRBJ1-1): KAGVTQTPRYLIKTRGQQVTLSCSPISGHRSVSWYQQTPGQGLQFLFEYFSETQRNKGNFPGRFSGRQFSNSRSEMNVSTLELGDSALYLCASSWSGGRGAFFGQGTRLTVV.

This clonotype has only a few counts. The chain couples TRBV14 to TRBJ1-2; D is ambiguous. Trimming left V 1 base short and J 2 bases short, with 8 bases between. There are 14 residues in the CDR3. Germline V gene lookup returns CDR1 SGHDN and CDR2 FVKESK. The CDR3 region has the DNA TGTGCCAGCAGCCAAGTGAAAGGGAACTATGGCTACACCTTC. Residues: CASSQVKGNYGYTF.

The CDR3 DNA is TGTGCCAGCAGTTACCAGCCTTTGGACAGCACAGATACGCAGTATTTT. This gives the protein CASSYQPLDSTDTQYF. The genes are TRBV6-6 and TRBJ2-3; D remains unclear. The CDR3 consists of 16 residues. Germline values: CDR1 MNHNY, CDR2 SVGAGI (reference sequence). Trimming took off 2 bases at V and 0 bases at J, with 12 bases between the two ends.